The 18 T cell receptor beta chains presented below share a single source sample, sequenced in a study of CD8+ T cells in alopecia areata. Treatment described: oral pan-JAK inhibitor, 5-10 mg twice daily. The authors extracted RNA and reverse transcribed it into cDNA as the sequencing template. TCRdb's copy holds only in-frame clones and misses some; the assay was immunoSEQ multiplex PCR. Of 200,000 to 250,000 clones in the sample, 50% to 70% were seen once. Sequenced here: CD4+ T cells sorted from blood, sampled at week 4, from a patient treated with tofacitinib. All receptors come from a human donor with alopecia areata.

This rearrangement joins TRBV30 to TRBJ1-2; 8 nucleotides align to TRBD1. Trimming removed 7 bases from V and 5 bases from J; junction bases left unmatched: 6. This CDR3 contains 12 residues. The germline V gene has CDR1 GTSNPN and CDR2 SVGIG (reference sequence). This chain's CDR3 is CAYDRGWYGYTF. Here the CDR3 DNA reads TGTGCCTATGACAGGGGTTGGTATGGCTACACCTTC.

This clone was counted between two and nine times. J is TRBJ2-3 and V is TRBV6-6; TRBD2 is a possible D gene (5 bases). Germline values: CDR1 MNHNY, CDR2 SVGAGI (reference sequence). The CDR3 sequence is 13 residues long. The V end lost 2 bases, the J end lost 3 bases, and 6 bases lay between the germline ends. CDR3 protein: CASSYGETDTQYF. The CDR3 nucleotides read TGTGCCAGCAGTTACGGGGAGACAGATACGCAGTATTTT.

This clone is a singleton in its sample. A junction boundary mismatches the germline segment, possibly from a read error. The chain employs TRBV29-1 and TRBJ1-1; no clear D. CDR3 size: 12 residues. Germline CDR1 SQVTM, CDR2 ANQGSEA. The CDR3 is CSVEILRQASGF. Here the CDR3 DNA reads TGCAGCGTTGAAATTCTGAGGCAGGCCTCGGGATTT.

This rearrangement joins TRBV9 to TRBJ2-4, with D possibly matching TRBD2 (5 bases). Trimming stripped 5 bases from V and 1 base from J, with 16 bases between. The CDR3 extends over 16 amino acids. Germline V gives CDR1 SGDLS, CDR2 YYNGEE. The CDR3 DNA reads TGTGCCAGCAGTGACCACCGGTCGGGGGCCAAAAACATTCAGTACTTC. This sequence encodes CASSDHRSGAKNIQYF.

The rearrangement links TRBV29-1 to TRBJ2-1; D not certain. V dropped 7 bases and J dropped 8 bases, with 24 bases sitting between them. The CDR3 loop spans 15 amino acids. CDR1 and CDR2 (germline): SQVTM, ANQGSEA. CDR3 in amino acids: CSGKERTPSQDEQFF. The DNA of the CDR3 is TGCAGCGGCAAGGAAAGGACCCCGAGTCAGGATGAGCAGTTCTTC.

The rearrangement joins TRBV30 to TRBJ1-1, with no clear D. CDR3 size: 14 residues. The germline V and J ends were trimmed by 0 bases and 7 bases, with 15 bases remaining between them. CDR1 is GTSNPN, CDR2 SVGIG, per germline (reference sequence). This chain's CDR3 is CAWSVSLKKDEAFF. The CDR3 region has the DNA TGTGCCTGGAGTGTTAGTCTCAAAAAGGATGAAGCTTTCTTT.

The J gene is TRBJ1-1, the V gene TRBV29-1; possible D gene TRBD1, 5 bases. The length of the CDR3 is 14 residues. Germline-derived CDR1 and CDR2 are SQVTM and ANQGSEA. V was clipped by 6 bases and J by 0 bases, with 14 bases between them. The CDR3: CSVGQGSLNTEAFF. CDR3 nucleotides: TGCAGCGTAGGGCAGGGTAGTCTGAACACTGAAGCTTTCTTT.

This clone was counted only a few times. The J gene is TRBJ1-6, the V gene TRBV7-2; D is unclear. Germline V gene data show CDR1 as SGHTA and CDR2 as FQGNSA. The V end lost 5 bases, the J end lost 7 bases, and 12 bases lay between the germline ends. The CDR3 totals 14 residues. CDR3: CASSPLPLNSPLHF. CDR3 in DNA: TGTGCCAGCAGCCCGTTACCCTTAAATTCACCCCTCCACTTT. Full variable domain (outside the CDR3, taken from reference TRBV7-2 and TRBJ1-6): GAGVSQSPSNKVTEKGKDVELRCDPISGHTALYWYRQSLGQGLEFLIYFQGNSAPDKSGLPSDRFSAERTGGSVSTLTIQRTQQEDSAVYLCASSPLPLNSPLHFGNGTRLTVT.

This chain uses TRBV30 with TRBJ2-4, with D unclear. CDR3 length: 15 residues. Trimming removed 0 bases at V and 0 bases at J, with 9 bases between. Germline-derived CDR1 and CDR2 are GTSNPN and SVGIG (reference sequence). CDR3: CAWSVRETAKNIQYF. As DNA, the CDR3 is TGTGCCTGGAGTGTACGAGAAACAGCCAAAAACATTCAGTACTTC.

J is TRBJ1-5 and V is TRBV7-2; D gene ambiguous. This CDR3 spans 12 amino acids. Germline V gives CDR1 SGHTA, CDR2 FQGNSA. The V end lost 5 bases, the J end lost 10 bases, and 12 bases lay between the germline ends. This CDR3 is CASSPERGPQHF. For the CDR3, the DNA is TGTGCCAGCAGCCCGGAACGAGGACCCCAGCATTTT.

The J gene is TRBJ2-7, the V gene TRBV29-1, with D maybe TRBD1 (6 bases). This CDR3 has 13 residues. The V end was cut by 3 bases, the J end by 0 bases, with 9 bases between. Germline assignment: CDR1 SQVTM and CDR2 ANQGSEA. In DNA form, the CDR3 reads TGCAGCGTTGAGAACAGGGACTCCTACGAGCAGTACTTC. This sequence encodes CSVENRDSYEQYF.

The chain couples TRBV4-3 to TRBJ2-2; TRBD2 aligns across 7 bases. The ends lost 0 bases at V and 7 bases at J; junction bases unmatched: 8. The V gene's germline CDR1 is LGHNA and CDR2 YSLEER. The CDR3 is 16 amino acids. Here the CDR3 DNA reads TGCGCCAGCAGCCAAGATGAGCGACTAGCCGTCGGGGAGCTGTTTTTT. Translated: CASSQDERLAVGELFF.

Worth noting for this clone: The same CDR3 can be traced to other DNA sequences in this sample. The chain combines TRBV9 with TRBJ1-1; the D is unclear. Trimming stripped 0 bases from V and 1 base from J, with 4 bases between. Per germline, CDR1 SGDLS and CDR2 YYNGEE. The CDR3 consists of 13 residues. The CDR3 nucleotides are TGTGCCAGCAGCGTAGCACAGAACACTGAAGCTTTCTTT. Protein: CASSVAQNTEAFF.

The chain employs TRBV18 and TRBJ1-1, with D maybe TRBD1 (5 bases). CDR3 size: 11 residues. Trimming removed 3 bases at V and 7 bases at J, with 6 bases between. CDR1 and CDR2 (germline): KGHSH, LQKENI. In DNA, the CDR3 is TGTGCCAGCTCACCGGGGGTTGAAGCTTTCTTT. As protein: CASSPGVEAFF.

The gene calls are TRBV29-1 and TRBJ1-4, with D unclear. The V end was cut by 4 bases, the J end by 3 bases, with 3 bases between. Germline CDR1 is SQVTM and CDR2 is ANQGSEA. CDR3 length: 11 amino acids. The CDR3 DNA reads TGCAGCGTTGGAGCTAATGAAAAACTGTTTTTT. Amino acid sequence: CSVGANEKLFF.

This clone was observed a few times. The V and J genes are TRBV29-1 and TRBJ2-3, with a possible D match to TRBD2 (5 bases). CDR1 is SQVTM and CDR2 is ANQGSEA in the germline V gene. The CDR3 has 13 amino acids. The V end was cut by 4 bases, the J end by 5 bases, with 13 bases between. CDR3 in DNA: TGCAGCGTTGTGTCGGGGAGTCAAGATACGCAGTATTTT. Its protein is CSVVSGSQDTQYF.

The gene calls are TRBV7-7 and TRBJ2-1; D is perhaps TRBD1 (6 bases). Trimming removed 3 bases at V and 6 bases at J, with 15 bases between. In germline, CDR1 is SSHAT, CDR2 FNYEAQ (reference sequence). This CDR3 spans 15 amino acids. Here the CDR3 DNA reads TGTGCCAGCAGCTTGCGGCCAGGGGTTACCAATGAGCAGTTCTTC. Translated: CASSLRPGVTNEQFF. The whole variable domain, remainder taken from reference TRBV7-7 and TRBJ2-1, is GAGVSQSPRYKVTKRGQDVTLRCDPISSHATLYWYQQALGQGPEFLTYFNYEAQPDKSGLPSDRFSAERPEGSISTLTIQRTEQRDSAMYRCASSLRPGVTNEQFFGPGTRLTVL.

The CDR3 protein is CASSQDGALGPQHF. The DNA for the CDR3 is TGCGCCAGCAGCCAAGATGGGGCCCTTGGGCCCCAGCATTTT. V usage is TRBV4-3 and J usage is TRBJ1-5, with a possible D match to TRBD1 (5 bases). Germline values: CDR1 LGHNA, CDR2 YSLEER. The length of the CDR3 is 14 residues. V lost 0 bases, J lost 9 bases, and 12 bases lay in between.